These T cell receptor beta chains were read from a single sample in a study of Graves' ophthalmopathy and Graves' hyperthyroidism. One entry per CDR3 protein, called by TCRdb with MiXCR from the multiplex PCR reads. The sample consists of approximately 1.2 million distinct CDR3 sequences, roughly 35% of them appearing once. Sample: peripheral blood or thyroid tissue (not recorded which). The receptors were sampled from an adult man with Graves' hyperthyroidism. Both conserved end residues are part of each CDR3. Fields, in order: J gene, V gene, D gene, clone size, CDR3 protein, CDR3 DNA. A D gene is named only where the DNA matches it firmly. The listing skips clone size in some rows; elsewhere it reads once, few, many or a size class.

j_call: TRBJ1-2; v_call: TRBV10-3; d_call: TRBD1; clone_size: NA; cdr3_aa: CAISEGDSLLNYGYTF; cdr3_nt: TGTGCCATCAGTGAGGGGGACAGTCTTTTAAACTATGGCTACACCTTC
j_call: TRBJ1-1; v_call: TRBV10-2; d_call: TRBD1; clone_size: NA; cdr3_aa: CAKGTVSMNTEAFF; cdr3_nt: TGCGCCAAGGGGACAGTAAGTATGAACACTGAAGCTTTCTTT
j_call: TRBJ1-2; v_call: TRBV7-9; d_call: NA; clone_size: many; cdr3_aa: CASSLGSIKYGYTF; cdr3_nt: TGTGCCAGCAGCTTAGGGTCCATTAAATATGGCTACACCTTC
j_call: TRBJ1-4; v_call: TRBV12-3/TRBV12-4; d_call: NA; clone_size: NA; cdr3_aa: CASSGGTWTATNEKLFF; cdr3_nt: TGTGCCAGCAGTGGGGGGACGTGGACAGCAACTAATGAAAAACTGTTTTTT
j_call: TRBJ2-2; v_call: TRBV19; d_call: NA; clone_size: many; cdr3_aa: CASSRTANTGELFF; cdr3_nt: TGTGCCAGTAGTAGGACGGCGAACACCGGGGAGCTGTTTTTT
j_call: TRBJ1-1; v_call: TRBV12-3/TRBV12-4; d_call: NA; clone_size: many; cdr3_aa: CASSLALGVTEAFF; cdr3_nt: TGTGCCAGCAGTTTAGCGCTAGGGGTCACTGAAGCTTTCTTT
j_call: TRBJ1-2; v_call: TRBV29-1; d_call: NA; clone_size: many; cdr3_aa: CSVAPSGAYGYTF; cdr3_nt: TGCAGCGTTGCACCCTCAGGGGCCTATGGCTACACCTTC
j_call: TRBJ2-5; v_call: TRBV9; d_call: TRBD2; clone_size: once; cdr3_aa: CASSVGRLAGAETQYF; cdr3_nt: TGTGCCAGCAGCGTAGGGCGACTAGCGGGAGCTGAGACCCAGTACTTC
j_call: TRBJ1-5; v_call: TRBV28; d_call: TRBD1; clone_size: NA; cdr3_aa: CASSARDRGLSNQPQHF; cdr3_nt: TGTGCCAGCAGTGCCCGGGACAGGGGGCTCAGCAATCAGCCCCAGCATTTT
j_call: TRBJ1-4; v_call: TRBV5-1; d_call: NA; clone_size: many; cdr3_aa: CASSFDNEKLFF; cdr3_nt: TGCGCCAGCAGCTTTGATAATGAAAAACTGTTTTTT